The rows below give T cell receptor beta chains drawn from one sample of a study of blood T cell repertoires in COVID-19. Clones were read by immunoSEQ multiplex PCR, and TCRdb kept only the in-frame ones, dropping some. The table records about 73,000 clones, 83% of them present only once. The sequenced sample was peripheral blood. These receptors all come from a woman in her sixties with acute or convalescent COVID-19. The CDR3 runs from the conserved cysteine through the conserved F or W. D genes are given only for firm matches. The listing skips clone size in some rows; elsewhere it reads once, few, many or a size class.

-	TRBV14	TRBJ2-5	TRBD1	CASSQDLTGQETQYF	TGTGCCAGCAGCCAAGATTTGACAGGGCAAGAGACCCAGTACTTC
-	TRBV10-3	TRBJ1-1	-	CAISASGRNTEAFF	TGTGCCATCAGTGCGTCGGGGAGGAACACTGAAGCTTTCTTT
-	TRBV4-1	TRBJ1-5	TRBD1	CASSQDFRTGTRNQPQHF	TGCGCCAGCAGCCAAGATTTTAGGACAGGGACTCGCAATCAGCCCCAGCATTTT
-	TRBV5-4	TRBJ2-5	-	CASSLDRREETQYF	TGTGCCAGCAGCTTGGACAGGAGGGAAGAGACCCAGTACTTC
-	TRBV5-1	TRBJ1-6	-	CASSLGDEAPLHF	TGCGCCAGCAGCTTGGGTGACGAGGCGCCCCTCCACTTT
-	TRBV28	TRBJ1-5	-	CASSPLSNQPQHF	TGTGCCAGCAGCCCACTTAGCAATCAGCCCCAGCATTTT
once	TRBV6-1	TRBJ1-2	-	CASSEAGRVGYGYTF	TGTGCCAGCAGTGAAGCCGGCAGGGTAGGCTATGGCTACACCTTC
-	TRBV5-1	TRBJ1-2	-	CASSLWGDYGYTF	TGCGCCAGCAGCTTGTGGGGGGATTATGGCTACACCTTC
-	TRBV7-6	TRBJ2-5	TRBD2	CASSEVASGGLQETQYF	TGTGCCAGCAGCGAGGTCGCTAGCGGGGGTCTACAAGAGACCCAGTACTTC
few	TRBV6-1	TRBJ1-1	TRBD1	CASSERGRGFEAFF	TGTGCCAGCAGTGAACGGGGCAGGGGGTTTGAAGCTTTCTTT
-	TRBV14	TRBJ1-2	-	CASSRRGYGYTF	TGTGCCAGCAGCCGAAGGGGCTATGGCTACACCTTC
-	TRBV3-1/TRBV3-2	TRBJ1-6	-	CASSLKPGDSPLHF	TGTGCCAGCAGCTTAAAGCCAGGGGATTCACCCCTCCACTTT
few	TRBV2	TRBJ1-6	-	CASSEARQNSPLHF	TGTGCCAGCAGTGAAGCCAGACAGAATTCACCCCTCCACTTT
-	TRBV7-2	TRBJ1-4	-	CASSEEDRPNEKLFF	TGTGCCAGCAGCGAAGAAGACAGGCCTAATGAAAAACTGTTTTTT
-	TRBV19	TRBJ1-2	TRBD1	CASSGQGAYYGYTF	TGTGCCAGTAGTGGGCAGGGGGCCTACTATGGCTACACCTTC
-	TRBV24-1	TRBJ1-2	-	CATRTGFSYGYTF	TGTGCCACCAGGACAGGTTTTTCCTATGGCTACACCTTC
-	TRBV6-1	TRBJ1-2	TRBD1	CASSERQGMGYGYTF	TGTGCCAGCAGTGAGAGACAGGGAATGGGCTATGGCTACACCTTC
-	TRBV5-1	TRBJ2-2	TRBD1	CASSLFQGVAGELFF	TGCGCCAGCAGCTTGTTCCAGGGGGTGGCCGGGGAGCTGTTTTTT
-	TRBV25-1	TRBJ1-2	-	CASSESVRGAYTF	TGTGCCAGCAGTGAATCGGTGCGGGGAGCCTACACCTTC
-	TRBV7-2	TRBJ1-1	-	CASSQRGGTNTEAFF	TGTGCCAGCAGCCAGCGGGGGGGGACGAACACTGAAGCTTTCTTT
once	TRBV3-1/TRBV3-2	TRBJ2-3	TRBD1	CASSRRGTGVGTDTQYF	TGTGCCAGCAGCCGGCGTGGGACAGGGGTGGGTACAGATACGCAGTATTTT
-	TRBV12-5	TRBJ2-1	TRBD2	CASGSSRTSGGSSSYNEQFF	TGTGCTAGTGGTTCCTCAAGGACTAGCGGGGGGTCGAGCTCCTACAATGAGCAGTTCTTC
-	TRBV5-1	TRBJ1-4	TRBD1	CASSLTGGLANEKLFF	TGCGCCAGCAGTTTGACAGGGGGCCTAGCTAATGAAAAACTGTTTTTT